This TCR beta chain derives from a study of T cells in localized non-small cell lung cancer. General study points: Those with higher blood T cell density had longer overall survival. A median of roughly 57 clones ranked among the top 100 in tumor appeared in adjacent lung.

Germline assignment: CDR1 SQVTM and CDR2 ANQGSEA. Between the trimmed V and J ends, which lost 5 bases and 9 bases, there was a span of 14 bases. The CDR3 is made up of 12 amino acids. Comment on this clone: Its antigen is as yet unknown.

Only in-frame clones appear in the TCRdb table, and some are missing; sequencing was by immunoSEQ multiplex PCR. This sample yields around 31,000 clones, of which 80% to 90% are seen a single time; 10% belongs to the top ten. Sequencing was performed on peripheral blood, taken before any cancer treatment. This sequence originates from a woman aged 35 to 70 with stage I lung adenocarcinoma. The rearrangement uses TRBV29-1 and TRBJ1-5; D remains unclear. In DNA form, the CDR3 reads TGCAGCGTTAAGCTATTAGGTGGGCCCCAGCATTTT. Its translation is CSVKLLGGPQHF.